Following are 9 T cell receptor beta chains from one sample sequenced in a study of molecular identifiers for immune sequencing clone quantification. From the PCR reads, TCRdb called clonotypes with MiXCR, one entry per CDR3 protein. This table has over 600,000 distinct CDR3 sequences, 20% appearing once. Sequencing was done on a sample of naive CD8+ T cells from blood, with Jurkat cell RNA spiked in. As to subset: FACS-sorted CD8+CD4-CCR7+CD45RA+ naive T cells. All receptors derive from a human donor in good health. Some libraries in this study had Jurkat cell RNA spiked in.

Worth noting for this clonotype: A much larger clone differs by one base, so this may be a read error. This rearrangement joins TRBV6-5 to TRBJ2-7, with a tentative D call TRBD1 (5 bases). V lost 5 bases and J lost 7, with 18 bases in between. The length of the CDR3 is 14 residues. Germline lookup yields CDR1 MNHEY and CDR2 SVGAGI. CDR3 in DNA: TGTGCCAGCAGTCATTCAAGCAGGGCAGAGGAGCAGTACTTC. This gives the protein CASSHSSRAEEQYF.

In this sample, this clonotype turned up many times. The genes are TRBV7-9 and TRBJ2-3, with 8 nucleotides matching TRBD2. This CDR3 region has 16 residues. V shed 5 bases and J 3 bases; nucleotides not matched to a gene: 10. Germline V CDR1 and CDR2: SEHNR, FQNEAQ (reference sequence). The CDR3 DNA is TGTGCCAGCAGCCCCCTATCAGCGGGGGCTACAGATACGCAGTATTTT. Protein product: CASSPLSAGATDTQYF.

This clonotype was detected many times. The CDR3 DNA reads TGTGCCAGCAGCCCCCCTACGGTTTCGAACACTGAAGCTTTCTTT. Translated, it gives CASSPPTVSNTEAFF. The chain is built from TRBV7-9 and TRBJ1-1; D remains ambiguous. Per the germline V gene, CDR1 is SEHNR and CDR2 is FQNEAQ (reference sequence). CDR3 length: 15 residues. The ends were cut back, 5 bases at V and 1 base at J, with 14 bases in the middle.

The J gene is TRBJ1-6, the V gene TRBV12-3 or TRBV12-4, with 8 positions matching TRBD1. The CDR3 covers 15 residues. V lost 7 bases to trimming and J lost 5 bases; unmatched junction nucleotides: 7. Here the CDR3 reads CASTSARGHNSPLHF. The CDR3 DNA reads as TGTGCCAGCACCAGCGCCAGGGGGCATAATTCACCCCTCCACTTT.

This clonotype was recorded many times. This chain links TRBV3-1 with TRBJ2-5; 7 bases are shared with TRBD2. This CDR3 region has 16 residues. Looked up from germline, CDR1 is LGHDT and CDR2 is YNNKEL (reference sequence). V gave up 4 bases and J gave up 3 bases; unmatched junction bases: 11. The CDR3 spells CASSPERGNTKETQYF. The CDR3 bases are TGTGCCAGCAGCCCAGAGCGGGGAAATACAAAAGAGACCCAGTACTTC.

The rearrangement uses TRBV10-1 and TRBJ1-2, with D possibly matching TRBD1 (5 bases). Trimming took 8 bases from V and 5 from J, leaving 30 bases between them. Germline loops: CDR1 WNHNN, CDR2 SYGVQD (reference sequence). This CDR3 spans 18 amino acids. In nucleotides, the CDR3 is TGCGCCAGCGCCGGAGGGGAGGCGTCCCTAGCTGCTGAATATGGCTACACCTTC. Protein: CASAGGEASLAAEYGYTF.

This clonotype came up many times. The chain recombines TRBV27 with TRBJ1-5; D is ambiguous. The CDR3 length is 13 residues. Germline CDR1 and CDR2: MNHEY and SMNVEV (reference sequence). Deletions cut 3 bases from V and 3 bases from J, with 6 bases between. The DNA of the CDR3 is TGTGCCAGCAGTTTTGCAGCCAATCAGCCCCAGCATTTT. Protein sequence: CASSFAANQPQHF.

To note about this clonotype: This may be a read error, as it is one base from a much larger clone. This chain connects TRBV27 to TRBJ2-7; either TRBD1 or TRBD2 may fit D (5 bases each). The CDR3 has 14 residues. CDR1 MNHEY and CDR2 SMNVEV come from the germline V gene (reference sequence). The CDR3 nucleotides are TGTACCAGCAGTTTGGGGGTACCCGTCTACGAGCAGTACTTC. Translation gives CTSSLGVPVYEQYF.

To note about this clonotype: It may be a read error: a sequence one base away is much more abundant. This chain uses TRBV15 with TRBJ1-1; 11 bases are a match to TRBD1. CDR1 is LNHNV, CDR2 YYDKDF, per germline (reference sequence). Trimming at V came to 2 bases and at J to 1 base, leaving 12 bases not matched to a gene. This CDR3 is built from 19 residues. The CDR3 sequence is CATSRPASDRGQRNTEAFF. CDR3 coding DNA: TGTGCCACCAGCAGACCAGCTTCGGACAGGGGGCAGAGGAACACTGAAGCTTTCTTT.